The clone carrying this TCR beta chain was detected a few times. Its antigen remains unknown. This entry comes from a study of early T cells in non-severe SARS-CoV-2 infection. Study-wide background: The sequenced material was bulk RNA from unsorted whole blood, and its chains were unpaired.

The CDR3 contains 15 residues. The germline V and J ends were trimmed by 4 bases and 8 bases, with 19 bases remaining between them. CDR1 is KGHDR and CDR2 is SFDVKD in the germline V gene. Study-level results: Private and CD4 specificities were missed by VDJdb matching, skewed to anti-spike CD8.

Molecules of cDNA were individually given unique molecular identifiers that were attached to them. TCRdb itself ran the 5' RACE reads through MiXCR, one entry per CDR3 protein. The repertoire includes roughly 93,000 distinct CDR3 sequences, roughly 15% of them detected once, and under 0.75% sits in the top ten. The rearrangement joins TRBV24-1 to TRBJ1-2; maybe TRBD1 (5 bases). Sequences were obtained from whole blood. This sequence was found in an adult who was a healthcare worker with PCR-confirmed SARS-CoV-2 infection or an uninfected control (not recorded which). This CDR3 is CATSDARSFRGGYTF. The CDR3 coding sequence is TGTGCCACCAGTGACGCCCGCTCTTTTCGGGGGGGCTACACCTTC.